This T cell receptor (beta chain) emerged from a study of vaccination and CD4 T cells after COVID-19. Regarding this clonotype: The antigen remains undetermined.

Oncomine TCR Beta short-read sequencing was applied to DNA from cultured CD4+ T cells. Investigators isolated genomic DNA from cultured CD4+ T cells. MiXCR was run by TCRdb on the PCR reads, yielding one entry per CDR3 protein. In the table there are 9,000 to 9,500 distinct CDR3 sequences, roughly a third of which are singletons. Noted treatment: approximately 9-day PBMC culture with coronavirus spike peptide pools or control peptides (ViraFEST assay). One should note that the unexposed donor's CD4+ T cells were collected before the COVID-19 pandemic (2011-2018). T cells were expanded with peptide pools, and expanded clonotypes were identified by TCR sequencing. This sequence originates from a human donor in good health. Sequenced: CD4+ T cells from blood, cultured in vitro.

The CDR3 region is CASSLSDSMNTEAFF. CDR3 in DNA: TGTGCCAGCAGTTTATCGGACAGTATGAACACTGAAGCTTTCTTT. The chain carries TRBV28 and TRBJ1-1; D perhaps matches TRBD1 (6 bases). The CDR3 sequence is 15 residues long. Germline CDR1 reads MDHEN; CDR2 reads SYDVKM. V dropped 1 base and J dropped 0 bases, with 9 bases sitting between them. Full variable domain (outside the CDR3, taken from reference TRBV28 and TRBJ1-1): DVKVTQSSRYLVKRTGEKVFLECVQDMDHENMFWYRQDPGLGLRLIYFSYDVKMKEKGDIPEGYSVSREKKERFSLILESASTNQTSMYLCASSLSDSMNTEAFFGQGTRLTVV.